The present T cell receptor (beta chain) was sequenced within a study of blood T cell repertoires in COVID-19. Study summary: Italy, Spain and the United States were the sources of the convalescent and acute COVID-19 samples. PBMCs, B-cell-depleted T cells, or T cells were the source of the cDNA or gDNA that made up the material.

Original analysis: Estimation of nucleated cell counts relied on the amplification of reference gene primers. Measured with immunoSEQ multiplex PCR; TCRdb has only the in-frame clones, and not every one. The V and J calls and clone size were taken over from that table, and D and trimming were inferred from the DNA. The table records roughly 300,000 clones, roughly 90% of them present only once. This TCR was recovered from a young man who had recovered from COVID-19. Sequencing input: peripheral blood.

The DNA of the CDR3 is TGCGCCAGCAGCATAACTAGCGGGAGCTCCTACAATGAGCAGTTCTTC. It yields the protein CASSITSGSSYNEQFF. V is TRBV5-1 and J is TRBJ2-1; 11 nucleotides line up with TRBD2. This CDR3 is built from 16 residues. The trim removed 4 bases at V and 0 bases at J, leaving 3 bases unmatched. Germline CDR1 SGHRS, CDR2 YFSETQ.